These 24 T cell receptor beta chains were all obtained from the same sample, sequenced in a study of radiation and T cells in renal cell carcinoma. TCRdb keeps only in-frame clones here, not all; method: immunoSEQ multiplex PCR. In the table there are about 24,000 clones, 55% to 70% of which are singletons. Treatment in this sample: treatment-naive control, cytoreductive nephrectomy. Material: tumor tissue, obtained from a patient whose treatment was nephrectomy without radiotherapy. These TCRs come from a man aged 35 to 55 with renal cell carcinoma.

The table lists this clone with a few counts. The chain carries TRBV7-9 and TRBJ2-7; 7 bases align to TRBD1. Germline CDR1 reads SEHNR; CDR2 reads FQNEAQ (reference sequence). V was clipped by 7 bases and J by 6 bases; unmatched bases: 12. The CDR3 totals 14 residues. The CDR3 sequence: CASNSRQGWGEQYF. CDR3 DNA sequence: TGTGCCAGCAACTCCCGACAGGGTTGGGGCGAGCAGTACTTC.

CDR3 DNA sequence: TGTGCCAGCAGCTTAGGAGGACAGGAGACCCAGTACTTC. Translating it yields CASSLGGQETQYF. V and J are TRBV7-2 and TRBJ2-5; weak D call: TRBD1 (6 bases). V lost 1 base and J lost 5, with 8 bases in between. CDR3 size: 13 residues. The germline V gene encodes CDR1 SGHTA and CDR2 FQGNSA.

V and J are TRBV6-4 and TRBJ2-5; TRBD1 might be the D (6 bases). The ends were cut back, 8 bases at V and 4 bases at J, with 17 bases in the middle. The CDR3 consists of 14 residues. CDR1 and CDR2 (germline): MRHNA, SNTAGT. The CDR3 loop reads CASPSSGVIETQYF. In nucleotides, the CDR3 is TGTGCCAGCCCATCCTCAGGGGTAATAGAGACCCAGTACTTC.

The CDR3 protein is CASSQDGEVGEKLFF. Written as DNA, the CDR3 is TGCGCCAGCAGCCAAGATGGGGAGGTGGGCGAAAAACTGTTTTTT. The rearrangement joins TRBV4-1 to TRBJ1-4; unclear D gene. The CDR3 totals 15 residues. CDR1 MGHRA and CDR2 YSYEKL come from the germline V gene. V was clipped by 0 bases and J by 8 bases, with 13 bases between them.

The rearrangement joins TRBV4-3 to TRBJ1-5, with D unclear. V was pared by 0 bases and J by 6 bases, with 6 bases between. This CDR3 comprises 13 residues. Looked up from germline, CDR1 is LGHNA and CDR2 is YSLEER. CDR3 protein: CASSQDLGQPQHF. The CDR3 DNA sequence: TGCGCCAGCAGCCAAGATTTAGGTCAGCCCCAGCATTTT.

J is TRBJ2-2 and V is TRBV5-1; a weak D match, TRBD2 (7 bases). The CDR3 has 15 residues. V was cut by 2 bases and J by 0 bases, with 8 bases left in between. The V gene's germline CDR1 is SGHRS and CDR2 YFSETQ. DNA of the CDR3: TGCGCCAGCAGCTTAGGGGGGGCGAACACCGGGGAGCTGTTTTTT. It is translated as CASSLGGANTGELFF.

This rearrangement joins TRBV7-9 to TRBJ2-7, with 11 positions matching TRBD2. Trimming removed 5 bases from V and 4 bases from J; junction bases left unmatched: 13. The CDR3 runs to 17 residues. Germline CDR1 reads SEHNR; CDR2 reads FQNEAQ (reference sequence). CDR3 amino acids: CASSGGLAVASGYEQYF. In nucleotides, the CDR3 is TGTGCCAGCAGCGGGGGACTAGCGGTCGCTTCGGGGTACGAGCAGTACTTC.

The J gene is TRBJ1-1, the V gene TRBV19; the D is unclear. V lost 5 bases and J lost 4, with 5 bases in between. Germline CDR1 and CDR2: LNHDA and SQIVND (reference sequence). The CDR3 is 11 residues long. The CDR3 sequence is CASSSGTEAFF. DNA of the CDR3: TGTGCCAGTAGTTCGGGCACTGAAGCTTTCTTT.

V is TRBV15 and J is TRBJ1-1; D is uncertain. The CDR3 is 12 amino acids. The germline V gene has CDR1 LNHNV and CDR2 YYDKDF (reference sequence). V was shortened by 0 bases and J by 8 bases, with 7 bases between the two germline ends. CDR3 in amino acids: CATSRDGTEAFF. The CDR3 DNA follows: TGTGCCACCAGCAGAGACGGAACCGAAGCTTTCTTT. The full variable domain, rest sourced from reference TRBV15 and TRBJ1-1, is DAMVIQNPRYQVTQFGKPVTLSCSQTLNHNVMYWYQQKSSQAPKLLFHYYDKDFNNEADTPDNFQSRRPNTSFCFLDIRSPGLGDTAMYLCATSRDGTEAFFGQGTRLTVV.

V and J are TRBV2 and TRBJ1-1, with D perhaps TRBD1 (6 bases). Germline loops: CDR1 SNHLY, CDR2 FYNNEI. Trimming took 11 bases from V and 1 from J, leaving 14 bases between them. The CDR3 runs 13 residues. CDR3 nucleotide sequence: TGTGCCGGGACCCCCAGGGGGAACACTGAAGCTTTCTTT. Its translation is CAGTPRGNTEAFF.

This chain connects TRBV19 to TRBJ1-2; D gene ambiguous. The CDR3 runs to 13 residues. From germline, CDR1 is LNHDA and CDR2 SQIVND (reference sequence). V gave up 4 bases and J gave up 3 bases, with 9 bases separating them. The DNA for the CDR3 is TGTGCCAGTAGTAGAGAGATCTACTATGGCTACACCTTC. Translated, it gives CASSREIYYGYTF.

CDR3 bases: TGTGCCAGCAGCTTTACCGGGACTGCTAAGGGGGAGACCCAGTACTTC. Translated: CASSFTGTAKGETQYF. The rearrangement links TRBV11-2 to TRBJ2-5; possible D gene TRBD2, 6 bases. V lost 3 bases to trimming and J lost 5 bases, with 19 bases between them. This CDR3 has 16 residues. Germline V lookup: CDR1 SGHAT, CDR2 FQNNGV.

V is TRBV7-8 and J is TRBJ2-7, with 11 bases that match TRBD1. The CDR3 spans 15 residues. After removal of 1 base from V and 3 bases from J, the junction contained 2 bases not matched to a gene. Per germline, CDR1 SGHVS and CDR2 FQNEAQ. CDR3 sequence: CASSLGTGGFYEQYV. The CDR3 region has the DNA TGTGCCAGCAGCTTAGGGACAGGGGGCTTCTACGAGCAGTACGTC.

This chain uses TRBV9 with TRBJ1-1; TRBD1 might be the D (6 bases). Trimming shortened V by 5 bases and J by 0 bases, and 14 bases separated the two germline ends. The CDR3 has 15 residues. Germline CDR1 reads SGDLS; CDR2 reads YYNGEE. CDR3 loop: CASSIRGQLNTEAFF. The DNA for the CDR3 is TGTGCCAGCAGTATCAGAGGACAGCTGAACACTGAAGCTTTCTTT.

J is TRBJ2-5 and V is TRBV5-6; 9 bases are shared with TRBD2. The CDR3 sequence is 15 residues long. After removal of 0 bases from V and 4 bases from J, the junction contained 4 bases not matched to a gene. CDR1 is SGHDT and CDR2 is YYEEEE in the germline V gene. CDR3 in amino acids: CASSLAAGGRETQYF. In nucleotides, the CDR3 is TGTGCCAGCAGCTTGGCGGCGGGGGGGCGAGAGACCCAGTACTTC.

The chain recombines TRBV29-1 with TRBJ1-3, with 7 bases lining up with TRBD1. Unmatched junction bases numbered 4, after V lost 7 bases and J lost 7 bases. Germline V gives CDR1 SQVTM, CDR2 ANQGSEA. The CDR3 sequence is 11 residues long. The CDR3 DNA reads as TGCAGCGCGACAGGGAGTAACACCATATATTTT. Translated: CSATGSNTIYF. Complete variable domain (other parts from reference TRBV29-1 and TRBJ1-3): SAVISQKPSRDICQRGTSLTIQCQVDSQVTMMFWYRQQPGQSLTLIATANQGSEATYESGFVIDKFPISRPNLTFSTLTVSNMSPEDSSIYLCSATGSNTIYFGEGSWLTVV.

By share of the sample, this clone is medium-sized. The rearrangement joins TRBV19 to TRBJ1-1; D is unresolved. CDR1 and CDR2 from the germline V gene are LNHDA and SQIVND (reference sequence). This CDR3 has 13 residues. Trimming left V 5 bases short and J 1 base short, with 8 bases between. CDR3 DNA: TGTGCCAGTAGTGTCAACAGGAACACTGAAGCTTTCTTT. Encoded protein: CASSVNRNTEAFF. Supplemented by reference TRBV19 and TRBJ1-1, the full variable domain reads DGGITQSPKYLFRKEGQNVTLSCEQNLNHDAMYWYRQDPGQGLRLIYYSQIVNDFQKGDIAEGYSVSREKKESFPLTVTSAQKNPTAFYLCASSVNRNTEAFFGQGTRLTVV.

The V gene is TRBV9, the J gene TRBJ1-4; D may be TRBD1 (5 bases). The germline V gene encodes CDR1 SGDLS and CDR2 YYNGEE. The CDR3 has 17 amino acids. V was cut by 0 bases and J by 8 bases, with 20 bases left in between. CDR3 region: CASSVEKGSPGGEKLFF. The CDR3 DNA follows: TGTGCCAGCAGCGTAGAGAAGGGGAGCCCGGGTGGAGAAAAACTGTTTTTT. Variable domain in full (rest from reference TRBV9 and TRBJ1-4): DSGVTQTPKHLITATGQRVTLRCSPRSGDLSVYWYQQSLDQGLQFLIQYYNGEERAKGNILERFSAQQFPDLHSELNLSSLELGDSALYFCASSVEKGSPGGEKLFFGSGTQLSVL.

The gene calls are TRBV19 and TRBJ1-6, with D unresolved. The germline CDR1 and CDR2 sequences are LNHDA and SQIVND (reference sequence). Trimming removed 3 bases from V and 1 base from J, with 7 bases in between. This CDR3 has 15 residues. CDR3 DNA: TGTGCCAGTAGTATCAAGCGTTCCTATAATTCACCCCTCCACTTT. Translated: CASSIKRSYNSPLHF.

In this sample, this clone turned up a few times. The CDR3 here is CASRKQSPLEGYTF. In DNA form, the CDR3 reads TGTGCCAGCAGAAAACAGAGTCCTTTAGAGGGCTACACCTTC. V and J are TRBV6-5 and TRBJ1-2; D unclear. Trimming stripped 6 bases from V and 8 bases from J, with 19 bases between. CDR3 length equals 14 residues. Germline lookup yields CDR1 MNHEY and CDR2 SVGAGI.

The chain has TRBV7-2 and TRBJ1-1, with D hard to call. Per germline, CDR1 SGHTA and CDR2 FQGNSA. The CDR3 sequence is 13 residues long. Trimming left V 1 base short and J 2 bases short, with 5 bases between. The CDR3 nucleotides are TGTGCCAGCAGCTTAGATCTTAACACTGAAGCTTTCTTT. Its translation: CASSLDLNTEAFF.

The table lists this clone with a few counts. The rearrangement joins TRBV18 to TRBJ1-2; 9 bases are a match to TRBD1. The V gene end was trimmed by 10 bases and the J gene end by 5 bases; junction bases not matched to a gene: 8. Germline V CDR1 and CDR2: KGHSH, LQKENI. This CDR3 is built from 13 residues. Here the CDR3 DNA reads TGTGCCACCGAGGGACAGGGCTTTTATGGCTACACCTTC. It yields the protein CATEGQGFYGYTF.

This clone has only a few counts. The V gene is TRBV29-1, the J gene TRBJ1-1; unclear D gene. Germline V gives CDR1 SQVTM, CDR2 ANQGSEA. V lost 0 bases, J lost 7 bases, and 6 bases lay in between. The CDR3 is 11 amino acids. The CDR3 DNA reads TGCAGCGTTGAAGACTTGAGTGAAGCTTTCTTT. Protein product: CSVEDLSEAFF.

This clone appeared a single time. The chain uses TRBV5-1 and TRBJ1-2; tentatively, D is TRBD1 (5 bases). The CDR3 has 15 residues. V was cut by 7 bases and J by 4 bases, with 20 bases left in between. Germline loops: CDR1 SGHRS, CDR2 YFSETQ. The CDR3 loop reads CASAQEAGPLYGYTF. The CDR3 coding sequence is TGCGCCAGCGCGCAGGAGGCAGGGCCCCTCTATGGCTACACCTTC.